Listed below are T cell receptor beta chains from one sample, sequenced in a study of T cells in Graves' hyperthyroidism and ophthalmopathy. TCRdb re-derived calls from the multiplex PCR reads in MiXCR, one entry per CDR3 protein. In the table there are 370,000 or so distinct CDR3 sequences, more than 20% of which are singletons. The specimen was blood. The receptors were gathered from a man aged 45-65 years with Graves' hyperthyroidism. The CDR3 runs from the conserved cysteine through the conserved F or W. The D gene is left open where the match is weak. Clone size, where shown, is once, few, many, or a class for clones that have expanded.

>TRBD2|.|TRBJ2-3|TRBV11-3
CASSFPSGLGTDTQYF
TGTGCCAGCAGCTTCCCTAGCGGGCTAGGCACAGATACGCAGTATTTT
>.|few|TRBJ2-1|TRBV19
CASSMAGGWSSYNEQFF
TGTGCCAGTAGTATGGCTGGCGGGTGGAGCTCCTACAATGAGCAGTTCTTC
>.|.|TRBJ2-7|TRBV20-1
CSAGADPYEQYF
TGCAGTGCTGGGGCGGACCCCTACGAGCAGTACTTC
>TRBD1|.|TRBJ2-1|TRBV11-2
CASSLGTGKQFF
TGTGCCAGCAGCTTAGGGACAGGGAAGCAGTTCTTC
>.|.|TRBJ2-3|TRBV6-1
CATATHPDTQYF
TGTGCCACCGCGACACATCCAGATACGCAGTATTTT
>TRBD1|few|TRBJ2-7|TRBV5-1
CASSRTGGRSYEQYF
TGCGCCAGCAGCCGGACAGGAGGCCGCTCCTACGAGCAGTACTTC
>.|many|TRBJ2-1|TRBV3-1
CASSQDTGNEQFF
TGTGCCAGCAGCCAAGATACCGGGAATGAGCAGTTCTTC
>.|many|TRBJ2-7|TRBV30
CAWSTGLGEQYF
TGTGCCTGGAGTACAGGTCTGGGTGAGCAGTACTTC
>TRBD1|.|TRBJ2-2|TRBV19
CASSIGRTGGNTGELFF
TGTGCCAGTAGTATTGGGCGGACAGGGGGGAACACCGGGGAGCTGTTTTTT
>.|few|TRBJ1-6|TRBV7-9
CASSLVSGVRSPLHF
TGTGCCAGCAGCTTAGTATCAGGGGTTAGGTCACCCCTCCACTTT
>.|.|TRBJ1-2|TRBV24-1
CATSDGQLYGYTF
TGTGCCACCAGTGATGGACAGCTCTATGGCTACACCTTC
>.|.|TRBJ2-7|TRBV27
CASSLRVRNYEQYF
TGTGCCAGCAGTTTAAGGGTCAGAAACTACGAGCAGTACTTC
>TRBD2|.|TRBJ2-5|TRBV12-5
CASGSPLAGSQETQYF
TGTGCTAGTGGTTCTCCACTAGCGGGAAGCCAAGAGACCCAGTACTTC
>TRBD2|many|TRBJ2-1|TRBV7-2
CASSLMTSGRSLNEQFF
TGTGCCAGCAGCTTAATGACTAGCGGGAGGTCGTTAAATGAGCAGTTCTTC
>TRBD1|once|TRBJ2-2|TRBV9
CASSPGGRGRAGTGELFF
TGTGCCAGCAGCCCTGGGGGCAGGGGGCGAGCGGGCACCGGGGAGCTGTTTTTT
>TRBD2|few|TRBJ2-7|TRBV12-3/TRBV12-4
CASSSYSGRSDEQYF
TGTGCCAGCAGCTCCTATAGCGGGAGGTCTGACGAGCAGTACTTC
>TRBD1|.|TRBJ2-1|TRBV7-9
CASSLAMGQEGNEQFF
TGTGCCAGCAGCTTAGCGATGGGACAGGAAGGCAATGAGCAGTTCTTC
>.|many|TRBJ2-5|TRBV11-2
CASSRPQETQYF
TGTGCCAGCAGCCGCCCCCAAGAGACCCAGTACTTC
>TRBD2|few|TRBJ2-3|TRBV3-1
CASSQDQRESTDTQYF
TGTGCCAGCAGCCAAGATCAGCGGGAGAGCACAGATACGCAGTATTTT
>.|.|TRBJ2-5|TRBV5-1
CASSLVPETQYF
TGCGCCAGCAGCTTGGTTCCCGAGACCCAGTACTTC
>TRBD2|many|TRBJ2-1|TRBV12-3/TRBV12-4
CASRLAGGPGEQFF
TGTGCCAGCAGACTAGCGGGAGGGCCGGGTGAGCAGTTCTTC